This TCR beta chain stems from a study of blood T cell repertoires in COVID-19. Study-wide background: Acute and convalescent COVID-19 specimens originated in the United States, Italy and Spain. T cells, B-cell-depleted T cells, or PBMCs supplied cDNA or gDNA.

Per the authors' pipeline: Amplification from reference gene primers served as the basis for estimated nucleated cell counts. Data came from immunoSEQ multiplex PCR; TCRdb stores just in-frame clones and leaves some out. D and trimming come from the DNA, and the V and J calls and clone size come from that table. This sample has some 97,000 clones, with almost 80% found just once. From germline, CDR1 is MRHNA and CDR2 SNTAGT. Trimming pared 3 bases from V and 1 base from J, leaving 12 bases between. This CDR3 has 16 residues. The sample taken for sequencing was peripheral blood. This receptor was obtained from a man between 65 and 85 years old with active or convalescent COVID-19. The V and J genes are TRBV6-4 and TRBJ2-2; a possible D gene is TRBD1 (5 bases). In DNA, the CDR3 is TGTGCCAGCAGTGAACCCTATCAGGGGAACACCGGGGAGCTGTTTTTT. It encodes CASSEPYQGNTGELFF.